The subject of this entry is one T cell receptor (beta chain). Libraries were prepared by immunoSEQ multiplex PCR; TCRdb keeps only in-frame clonotypes and omits some of them. The table has 250,000 or so clones, roughly 90% seen once. The data are from a study of blood T cell repertoires in COVID-19. Germline V CDR1 and CDR2: WSHSY, SAAADI. V was trimmed by 3 bases and J by 8 bases, leaving 10 bases between them. CDR3 length equals 12 residues. The receptor was isolated from a man younger than 45 with active or convalescent COVID-19. The chain combines TRBV10-2 with TRBJ1-1; D unclear. The specimen sequenced was peripheral blood. The CDR3 sequence: CASSEFGREAFF. CDR3 sequence (DNA): TGCGCCAGCAGTGAATTTGGGAGGGAAGCTTTCTTT.